This TCR beta chain was profiled in a study of T cell repertoires in cytomegalovirus infection. At the level of the study: From public TCR beta signatures came an indication of both CMV infection and matching HLA type.

Notes on the study in general: Adding up the frequency of public TCR beta families identified people who carried CMV plus the relevant HLA.

CDR3 size: 14 residues. Germline V CDR1 and CDR2: WSHSY, SAAADI. J was trimmed by 2 bases and V by 6 bases; bases with no gene match: 5. Each CDR3 protein gets one entry after TCRdb re-called the reads with MiXCR. The top ten clones hold less than 3% of a sample with about 300,000 distinct CDR3 sequences, approximately 8.9% of them seen once. This clonotype was recorded at least ten times. Its specificity is unknown. The J gene is TRBJ2-5, the V gene TRBV10-2; 8 bases align to TRBD1. This receptor was obtained from a human donor in good health (CMV status not recorded). Some clones in this sample may be carry-over from other donors' samples. The sample consisted of PBMCs. The DNA of the CDR3 is TGCGCCAGCAGGGACAGGGAGAGTCAAGAGACCCAGTACTTC. It translates to CASRDRESQETQYF.